This T cell receptor beta chain was retrieved from a study of cytomegalovirus exposure and HLA in healthy donors. Study-level points and caveats: Later work showed greater clonal expansion in HLA-associated TCR beta chains than in equally common others.

V was pared by 0 bases and J by 7 bases, with 6 bases of the junction left unmatched. Germline loops: CDR1 LGHNA, CDR2 YNFKEQ. There are 16 residues in the CDR3. PCR primers comprised 60 Vbeta and 13 Jbeta primers. Clones were read by immunoSEQ multiplex PCR, and TCRdb kept only the in-frame ones, dropping some. The sample carries about 63,000 clones, 85% to 90% recorded once. Points on this clone: The antigen remains unidentified.

This rearrangement joins TRBV4-2 to TRBJ2-3; 11 bases map to TRBD2. Specimen: PBMCs. The sequence was collected from a woman aged 25 to 39 in good health and CMV-seropositive. The chain's CDR3 is CASSQDLGTSGYTQYF. CDR3 sequence (DNA): TGTGCCAGCAGCCAAGATTTGGGGACTAGCGGATATACGCAGTATTTT.